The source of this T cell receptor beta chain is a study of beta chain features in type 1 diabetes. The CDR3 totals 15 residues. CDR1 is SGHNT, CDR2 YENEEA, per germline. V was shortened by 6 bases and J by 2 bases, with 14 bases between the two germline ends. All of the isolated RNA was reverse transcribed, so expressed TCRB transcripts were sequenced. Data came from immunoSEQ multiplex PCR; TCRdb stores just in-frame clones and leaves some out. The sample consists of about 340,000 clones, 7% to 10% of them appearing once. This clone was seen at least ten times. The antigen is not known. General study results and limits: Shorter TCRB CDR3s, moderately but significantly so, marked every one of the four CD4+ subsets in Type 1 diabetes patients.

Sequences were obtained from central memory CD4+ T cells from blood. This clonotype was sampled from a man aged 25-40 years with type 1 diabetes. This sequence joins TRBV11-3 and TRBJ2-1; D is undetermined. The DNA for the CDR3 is TGTGCCAGCAGTCCCTTTGAGTTCCCCTACAATGAGCAGTTCTTC. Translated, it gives CASSPFEFPYNEQFF.